This TCR beta chain was observed in a study of T cells after yellow fever vaccination. Overall study findings and caveats: It was the secondary response that reached its peak faster, day 5 versus 15, but it was weaker. Bulk-population clonotypes that are abundant could appear as contaminants in FACS-sorted repertoires. The study re-detected most primary-vaccination clones after the booster (approximately 97% CD4, almost 90% CD8). Some clonotypes, a small share, were shared between CD4 and CD8 compartments.

The germline V gene has CDR1 SEHNR and CDR2 FQNEAQ (reference sequence). There are 15 residues in the CDR3. Trimming took 5 bases from V and 8 from J; bases not matched to a gene: 11. This clonotype has only a few counts. Its antigen is undetermined. Using its own MiXCR run on the 5' RACE reads, TCRdb lists one record per CDR3 protein. The table shows about 360,000 distinct CDR3 sequences, with about 6.2% occurring only once. The clonotype was recovered from a young man who received the YFV17D yellow fever vaccine. The sequences come from PBMCs, collected 5 days after the yellow fever booster vaccination. The chain carries TRBV7-9 and TRBJ2-1, with TRBD2 identical over 8 bases. The CDR3 DNA reads as TGTGCCAGCAGCCTAGTTACTCCAGCGGGAGATGAGCAGTTCTTC. It is translated as CASSLVTPAGDEQFF.